These 14 T cell receptor beta chains came from one sample sequenced in a study of blood T cell repertoires in COVID-19. Profiling relied on immunoSEQ multiplex PCR, and the TCRdb table lists in-frame clones only, not all of them. The data hold some 96,000 clones, with about nine tenths observed a single time. The sequenced material came from peripheral blood. These receptors all come from a man aged 55 to 70 with acute or convalescent COVID-19.

V and J are TRBV2 and TRBJ1-1; 7 positions agree with TRBD1. The CDR3 is 13 amino acids. V dropped 8 bases and J dropped 5; count of bases not matched to a gene: 8. The germline V gene encodes CDR1 SNHLY and CDR2 FYNNEI. The CDR3 loop is CASVTGVGTEAFF. The CDR3 bases are TGTGCCAGCGTTACAGGGGTGGGTACTGAAGCTTTCTTT.

This chain links TRBV5-1 with TRBJ1-2; no definite D call. This CDR3 has 13 residues. Deletions cut 0 bases from V and 2 bases from J, with 5 bases between. CDR1 and CDR2 from the germline V gene are SGHRS and YFSETQ. CDR3 region: CASSLGRNYGYTF. The CDR3 nucleotides are TGCGCCAGCAGCTTGGGCAGGAACTATGGCTACACCTTC.

The chain employs TRBV5-6 and TRBJ1-1; D is ambiguous. This CDR3 contains 13 residues. Trimming removed 4 bases at V and 6 bases at J, with 13 bases between. The germline CDR1 and CDR2 sequences are SGHDT and YYEEEE. CDR3 in amino acids: CASSGDRRSEAFF. The CDR3 coding sequence is TGTGCCAGCAGCGGAGATCGAAGATCTGAAGCTTTCTTT.

This clone appeared once. The chain employs TRBV19 and TRBJ2-1, with D possibly matching TRBD1 (5 bases). The CDR3 runs to 12 residues. Germline CDR1 LNHDA, CDR2 SQIVND (reference sequence). Trimming removed 5 bases from V and 5 bases from J, with 7 bases in between. The CDR3 DNA sequence: TGTGCCAGTAGTCCAGGGAACAATGAGCAGTTCTTC. Protein sequence: CASSPGNNEQFF.

The chain uses TRBV29-1 and TRBJ1-1; TRBD1 aligns across 7 bases. Germline CDR1 is SQVTM and CDR2 is ANQGSEA. This CDR3 region has 11 residues. Germline trimming cut 5 bases from V and 6 bases from J; bases unmatched to any gene: 3. The CDR3 sequence is CSVHDRAEAFF. The CDR3 coding sequence is TGCAGCGTTCACGACAGGGCTGAAGCTTTCTTT.

The chain carries TRBV30 and TRBJ1-5; D perhaps matches TRBD1 (6 bases). CDR3 size: 15 residues. V lost 5 bases to trimming and J lost 6 bases, with 20 bases between them. Germline loops: CDR1 GTSNPN, CDR2 SVGIG (reference sequence). CDR3 amino acids: CAWSPGQQPGQPQHF. The CDR3 nucleotides read TGTGCCTGGTCTCCCGGACAGCAACCGGGTCAGCCCCAGCATTTT.

CDR3 nucleotides: TGTGCCAGCAAGATGGACAGCAGAAATGAAAAACTGTTTTTT. This gives the protein CASKMDSRNEKLFF. The V and J genes are TRBV28 and TRBJ1-4; D is perhaps TRBD1 (6 bases). Trimming removed 7 bases from V and 5 bases from J, with 14 bases in between. The germline V gene encodes CDR1 MDHEN and CDR2 SYDVKM. The CDR3 is made up of 14 amino acids.

The chain carries TRBV5-1 and TRBJ1-3, with TRBD1 matching over 10 bases. The CDR3 runs 15 residues. CDR1 is SGHRS and CDR2 is YFSETQ in the germline V gene. V was clipped by 4 bases and J by 4 bases; unmatched bases: 5. DNA for the CDR3: TGCGCCAGCAGCGTGGACAGGGGGGCGGGAAACACCATATATTTT. This sequence encodes CASSVDRGAGNTIYF.

J is TRBJ2-7 and V is TRBV30; D not resolved. V dropped 4 bases and J dropped 7 bases, with 14 bases sitting between them. The CDR3 extends over 12 amino acids. CDR1 GTSNPN and CDR2 SVGIG come from the germline V gene (reference sequence). As DNA, the CDR3 is TGTGCCTGGAAGTTACAGTTTCAGGAGCAGTACTTC. This gives the protein CAWKLQFQEQYF.

The rearrangement links TRBV6-5 to TRBJ1-1; D is unresolved. CDR1 and CDR2 from the germline V gene are MNHEY and SVGAGI. The V and J ends lost 7 bases and 6 bases respectively, with 12 bases between them. The CDR3 runs 12 residues. CDR3 residues: CASTTGVAEAFF. The CDR3, as DNA: TGTGCCAGCACTACGGGTGTAGCTGAAGCTTTCTTT.

The chain has TRBV5-5 and TRBJ1-2; TRBD1 matches 9 bases. CDR1 is SGHKS and CDR2 is YYEKEE in the germline V gene (reference sequence). V was pared by 6 bases and J by 0 bases, with 15 bases of the junction left unmatched. This CDR3 region has 18 residues. The CDR3 spells CASNLGGTGRTANYGYTF. CDR3 in DNA: TGTGCCAGCAACTTAGGCGGGACAGGGAGAACAGCTAACTATGGCTACACCTTC.

This clone was seen more than once but under ten times. The chain carries TRBV10-1 and TRBJ1-2, with 8 bases matching TRBD1. Germline-derived CDR1 and CDR2 are WNHNN and SYGVQD (reference sequence). Trimming took 2 bases from V and 9 from J; bases not matched to a gene: 5. The CDR3 length is 13 residues. CDR3 DNA sequence: TGCGCCAGCAGTGAGGGACAGGGTCGGAGCTACACCTTC. This sequence encodes CASSEGQGRSYTF.

This chain uses TRBV1 with TRBJ1-5. TRBV1 is assigned pseudogene status. The CDR3 is 17 residues long. Written as DNA, the CDR3 is TGCACCAGCAGCCAAGTGAGGGACTTCAGGTCACATCAGCCCCAGCATTTT. Translating gives CTSSQVRDFRSHQPQHF.

This clone has just one count. In DNA form, the CDR3 reads TGCGCCAGCAGCGGACAGGGTAGCACTGAAGCTTTCTTT. Protein product: CASSGQGSTEAFF. V and J are TRBV5-1 and TRBJ1-1; 8 nucleotides agree with TRBD1. The CDR3 is 13 amino acids. Trimming cost V 4 bases and J 4 bases; bases outside gene matches: 3. Germline V gives CDR1 SGHRS, CDR2 YFSETQ.